This T cell receptor beta chain was found in a study of human T cells and chemical hapten exposure. CDR1 and CDR2 from the germline V gene are KGHDR and SFDVKD. The CDR3 consists of 14 residues. Trimming removed 4 bases at V and 6 bases at J, with 12 bases between. TCRdb re-derived calls from the RACE reads in MiXCR, one entry per CDR3 protein. This sample has roughly 100,000 distinct CDR3 sequences, with roughly 8.8% found just once. Time point given: pre-sensitization, week 0. Treatment here: therapeutic diphenylcyclopropenone sensitization with weekly scalp DPC. Sequencing used whole blood, obtained in connection with sensitization to the hapten diphenylcyclopropenone (DPC). The chain combines TRBV24-1 with TRBJ2-4, with D possibly being TRBD1 (6 bases). The clonotype was recovered from a woman aged 40 to 49 with alopecia areata. Some clones in this sample may be carry-over from other donors' samples. In DNA form, the CDR3 reads TGTGCCACCAGTGAATGGGGGCCGGGAAACATTCAGTACTTC. Its translation is CATSEWGPGNIQYF.